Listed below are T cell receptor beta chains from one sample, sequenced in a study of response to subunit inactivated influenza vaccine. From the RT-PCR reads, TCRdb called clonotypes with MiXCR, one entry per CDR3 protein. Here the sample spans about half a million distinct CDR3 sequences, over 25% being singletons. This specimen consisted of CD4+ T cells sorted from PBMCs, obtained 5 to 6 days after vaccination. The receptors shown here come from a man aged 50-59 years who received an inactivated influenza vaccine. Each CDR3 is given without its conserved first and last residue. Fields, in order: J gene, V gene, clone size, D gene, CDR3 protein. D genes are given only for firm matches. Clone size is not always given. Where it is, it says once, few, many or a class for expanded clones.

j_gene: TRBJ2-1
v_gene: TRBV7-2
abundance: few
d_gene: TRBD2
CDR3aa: ASSLARLAGGVEQF

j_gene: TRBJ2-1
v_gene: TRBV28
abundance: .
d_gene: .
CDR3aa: ASSFRFSYNEQF

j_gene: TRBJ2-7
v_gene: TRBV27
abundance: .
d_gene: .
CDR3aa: ASRRDARGVGYEQY

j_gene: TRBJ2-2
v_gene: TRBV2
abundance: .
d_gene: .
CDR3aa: ASSAGTITGELF

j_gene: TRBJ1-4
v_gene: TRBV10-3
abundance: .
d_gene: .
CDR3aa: AISDVYDYQGDVEKLF

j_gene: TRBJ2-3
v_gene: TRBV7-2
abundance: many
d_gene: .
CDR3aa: ASSLIGSTDTQY

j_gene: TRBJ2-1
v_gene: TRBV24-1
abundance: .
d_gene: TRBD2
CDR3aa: ATSDPSGSSYNEQF

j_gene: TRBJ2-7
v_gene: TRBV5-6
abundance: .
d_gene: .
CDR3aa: ASSLWSAYEQY

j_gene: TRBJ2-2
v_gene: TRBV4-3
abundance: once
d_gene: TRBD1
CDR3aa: ASSQDWTGVGELF

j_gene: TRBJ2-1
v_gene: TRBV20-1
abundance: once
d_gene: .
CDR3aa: SARVPGLNEQF

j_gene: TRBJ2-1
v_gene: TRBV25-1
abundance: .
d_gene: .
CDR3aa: ASSSRTVYNEQF

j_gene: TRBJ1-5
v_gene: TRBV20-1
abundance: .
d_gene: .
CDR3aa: SAVRNQPQH

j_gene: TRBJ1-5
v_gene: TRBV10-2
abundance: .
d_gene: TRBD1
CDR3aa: ASSGTGRVQPQH

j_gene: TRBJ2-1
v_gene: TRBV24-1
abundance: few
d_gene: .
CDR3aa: ATSDTVTPPNNEQF

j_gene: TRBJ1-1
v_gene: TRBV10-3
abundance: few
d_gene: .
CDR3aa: AISGAGNTEAF

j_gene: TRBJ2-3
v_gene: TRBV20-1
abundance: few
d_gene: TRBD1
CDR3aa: SSPGTGGTDTQY

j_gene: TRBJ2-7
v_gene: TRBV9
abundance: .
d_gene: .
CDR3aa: ASSVSPGSAYEQY

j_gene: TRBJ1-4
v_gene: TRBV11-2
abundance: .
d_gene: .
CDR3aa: ASSSLGDPLTGKLF

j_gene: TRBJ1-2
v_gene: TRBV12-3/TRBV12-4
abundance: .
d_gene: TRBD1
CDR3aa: ATIGPGGHVKYGYT

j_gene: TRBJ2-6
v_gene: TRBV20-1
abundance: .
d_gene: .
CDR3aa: SARVPGLTSSGANVLT

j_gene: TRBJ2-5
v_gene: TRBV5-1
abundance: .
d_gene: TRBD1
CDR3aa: ASSSTGLMYETQY

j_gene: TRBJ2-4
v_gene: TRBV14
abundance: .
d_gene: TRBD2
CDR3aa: ASSKARGLAEKQY

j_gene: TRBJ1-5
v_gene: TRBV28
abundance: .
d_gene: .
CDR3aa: ASRAGRISNQPQH

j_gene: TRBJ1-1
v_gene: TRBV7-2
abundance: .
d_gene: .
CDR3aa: ASSSDRSNTEAF

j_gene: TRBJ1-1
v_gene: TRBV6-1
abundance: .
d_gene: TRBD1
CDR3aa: ASRGTDYMNTEAF

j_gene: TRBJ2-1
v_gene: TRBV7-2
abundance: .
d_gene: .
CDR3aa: ATQTGGPRSNEQF

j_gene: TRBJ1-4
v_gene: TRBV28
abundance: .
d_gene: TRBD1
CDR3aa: ASTRGSGEKLF

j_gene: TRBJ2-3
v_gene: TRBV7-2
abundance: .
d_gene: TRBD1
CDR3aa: ASSRKTGDTDTQY

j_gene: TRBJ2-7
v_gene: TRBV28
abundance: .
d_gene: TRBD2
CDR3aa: ASSRGTSGRKEQY